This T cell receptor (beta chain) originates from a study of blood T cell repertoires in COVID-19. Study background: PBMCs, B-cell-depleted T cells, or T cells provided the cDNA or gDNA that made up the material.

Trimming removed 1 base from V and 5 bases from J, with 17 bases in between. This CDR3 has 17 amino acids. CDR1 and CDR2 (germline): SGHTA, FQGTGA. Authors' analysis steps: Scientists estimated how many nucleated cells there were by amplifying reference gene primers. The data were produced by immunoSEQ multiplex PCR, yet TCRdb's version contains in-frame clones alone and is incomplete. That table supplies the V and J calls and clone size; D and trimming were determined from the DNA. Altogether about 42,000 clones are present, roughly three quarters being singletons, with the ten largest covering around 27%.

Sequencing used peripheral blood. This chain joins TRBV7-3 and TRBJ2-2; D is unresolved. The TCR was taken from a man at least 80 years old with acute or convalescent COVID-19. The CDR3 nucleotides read TGTGCCAGCAGCTTAAATGGTCGCCTAGTTCGAACCGGGGAGCTGTTTTTT. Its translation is CASSLNGRLVRTGELFF.